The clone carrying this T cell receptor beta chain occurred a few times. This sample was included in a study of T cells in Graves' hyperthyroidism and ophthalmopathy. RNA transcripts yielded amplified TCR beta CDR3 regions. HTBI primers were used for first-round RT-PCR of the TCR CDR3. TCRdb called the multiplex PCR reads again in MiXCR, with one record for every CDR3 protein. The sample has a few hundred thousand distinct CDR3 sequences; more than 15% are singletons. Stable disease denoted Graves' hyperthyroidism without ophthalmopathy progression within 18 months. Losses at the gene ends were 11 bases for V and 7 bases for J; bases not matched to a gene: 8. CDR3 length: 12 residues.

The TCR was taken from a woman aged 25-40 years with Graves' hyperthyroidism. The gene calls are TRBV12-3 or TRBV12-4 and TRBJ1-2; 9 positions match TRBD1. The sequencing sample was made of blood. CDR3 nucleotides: TGTGCCGGGTCGACAGGGGGATTTGGCTACACCTTC. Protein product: CAGSTGGFGYTF.